This TCR beta chain was recorded in a study of shared clonotypes between healthy human individuals. Background on the study: Samples came from a couple of female and a few male donors aged 18 to 49.

Trimming took off 4 bases at V and 6 bases at J, with 12 bases between the two ends. The CDR3 has 14 residues. Germline CDR1 and CDR2: SGHVS and FQNEAQ. General study points: Compared with clonotypes that all four donors shared, non-shared clonotypes had lower generation probabilities. Naive subsets generally had larger estimated richness than memory subsets.

Details on this clone: Its antigen is still unknown.

CD4+ cells yielded CD45RA+ naive and CD45RA-negative memory subsets. TCRdb's copy holds only in-frame clones and misses some; the assay was immunoSEQ multiplex PCR. Of some 580,000 clones in the sample, approximately 97% were seen once. The chain couples TRBV7-8 to TRBJ2-2; TRBD2 might be the D (6 bases). This TCR was sampled from a woman in her 30s in good health. What was sequenced was naive CD4+ T cells sorted from blood. The subset denotes: CD45RA+ positively selected. The CDR3 nucleotides are TGTGCCAGCAGCTCGGGGAGGATCCCCGGGGAGCTGTTTTTT. This gives the protein CASSSGRIPGELFF. Using reference TRBV7-8 and TRBJ2-2 for the parts outside the CDR3, the full variable domain is GAGVSQSPRYKVAKRGQDVALRCDPISGHVSLFWYQQALGQGPEFLTYFQNEAQLDKSGLPSDRFFAERPEGSVSTLKIQRTQQEDSAVYLCASSSGRIPGELFFGEGSRLTVL.